The 30 T cell receptor beta chains listed next were all sequenced from one sample in a study of T cells in Graves' hyperthyroidism and ophthalmopathy. The TCR beta CDR3 regions underwent amplification using RNA transcripts as the source. A set of HTBI primers served as the primers for a first-round RT-PCR of the TCR CDR3. TCRdb recomputed calls from the multiplex PCR reads with MiXCR, one row per CDR3 protein. The data show about 700,000 distinct CDR3 sequences, 12% to 15% seen once. Sequenced material: blood. The receptor set was obtained from a woman between 18 and 30 years old with Graves' hyperthyroidism.

This clonotype was observed at least ten times. The chain combines TRBV12-3 or TRBV12-4 with TRBJ2-5; TRBD2 matches at 10 bases. The CDR3 extends over 19 amino acids. Losses at the gene ends were 7 bases for V and 4 bases for J; bases not matched to a gene: 21. Here the CDR3 DNA reads TGTGCCAGCACTACATATGGGGCTAGCGGGAGCATCGGGGGAGAGACCCAGTACTTC. Amino acid sequence: CASTTYGASGSIGGETQYF.

This clonotype was detected many times. The chain uses TRBV11-3 and TRBJ1-3, with D uncertain. Deletions cut 5 bases from V and 1 base from J, with 12 bases between. CDR3 size: 15 residues. From germline, CDR1 is SGHNT and CDR2 YENEEA. The CDR3 nucleotides read TGTGCCAGCAGCCCGTGGTCACGATCTGGAAACACCATATATTTT. It is translated as CASSPWSRSGNTIYF.

The chain recombines TRBV7-9 with TRBJ2-1; 13 bases line up with TRBD2. Germline CDR1 and CDR2: SEHNR and FQNEAQ (reference sequence). V lost 5 bases and J lost 7; bases outside the gene matches: 8. This CDR3 has 16 amino acids. This chain's CDR3 is CASSPPGLAGENEQFF. CDR3 DNA sequence: TGTGCCAGCAGCCCCCCCGGACTAGCGGGAGAAAATGAGCAGTTCTTC.

The CDR3 nucleotides read TGTGCCAGCTCACAAACATGGGGAACAACTAATGAAAAACTGTTTTTT. It specifies CASSQTWGTTNEKLFF. This chain links TRBV18 with TRBJ1-4; D not resolved. The CDR3 extends over 16 amino acids. Trimming removed 4 bases at V and 0 bases at J, with 12 bases between. The germline V gene has CDR1 KGHSH and CDR2 LQKENI. The whole variable domain, filled in from reference TRBV18 and TRBJ1-4, reads NAGVMQNPRHLVRRRGQEARLRCSPMKGHSHVYWYRQLPEEGLKFMVYLQKENIIDESGMPKERFSAEFPKEGPSILRIQQVVRGDSAAYFCASSQTWGTTNEKLFFGSGTQLSVL.

The sample holds a few counts of this clonotype. The V and J genes are TRBV2 and TRBJ2-2, with 11 bases aligning to TRBD2. Germline trimming cut 6 bases from V and 4 bases from J; bases unmatched to any gene: 13. Germline V gene sequence: CDR1 SNHLY, CDR2 FYNNEI. The CDR3 contains 18 residues. CDR3 sequence: CASSRLGVAGGITGELFF. The CDR3, as DNA: TGTGCCAGCAGCCGTTTGGGAGTAGCGGGAGGGATCACCGGGGAGCTGTTTTTT.

This clonotype was recorded many times. J is TRBJ2-3 and V is TRBV12-3 or TRBV12-4; either TRBD1 or TRBD2 may supply D (6 bases each). With 5 bases removed from V and 8 bases from J, the gap between germline ends came to 23 bases. This CDR3 has 16 residues. CDR3: CASSTLRGLARLTQYF. In DNA form, the CDR3 reads TGTGCCAGCAGTACGTTACGGGGGCTAGCGAGACTTACGCAGTATTTT.

This clonotype was counted many times. The chain carries TRBV3-1 and TRBJ2-5, with D maybe TRBD2 (5 bases). CDR3 length: 16 amino acids. V lost 0 bases and J lost 5, with 16 bases in between. Germline V lookup: CDR1 LGHDT, CDR2 YNNKEL (reference sequence). CDR3 sequence: CASSQDVRTSMETQYF. The CDR3, as DNA: TGTGCCAGCAGCCAAGATGTTCGTACTAGTATGGAGACCCAGTACTTC.

V gene TRBV7-9 combines with J gene TRBJ1-4; TRBD1 matches at 8 bases. In germline, CDR1 is SEHNR, CDR2 FQNEAQ (reference sequence). The J segment lost 0 bases and the V segment lost 4 bases, leaving 10 bases of the junction unmatched. The CDR3 contains 18 residues. In nucleotides, the CDR3 is TGTGCCAGCAGCTCCAGGACAGGGACACACGCAACTAATGAAAAACTGTTTTTT. This sequence encodes CASSSRTGTHATNEKLFF.

This clonotype was counted many times. This sequence joins TRBV30 and TRBJ2-3, with D perhaps TRBD1 or TRBD2 (5 bases each). Germline V gene data show CDR1 as GTSNPN and CDR2 as SVGIG (reference sequence). This CDR3 comprises 14 residues. V was shortened by 2 bases and J by 5 bases, with 14 bases between the two germline ends. The CDR3 spells CAWSRRGRVDTQYF. CDR3 bases: TGTGCCTGGAGTCGAAGGGGACGGGTAGATACGCAGTATTTT.

In this sample, this clonotype turned up a few times. This chain joins TRBV28 and TRBJ1-6; 9 bases are a match to TRBD1. The CDR3 covers 15 residues. The trim removed 1 base at V and 8 bases at J, leaving 3 bases unmatched. The germline V gene has CDR1 MDHEN and CDR2 SYDVKM. The CDR3 sequence is CASSLYTGGDSPLHF. In DNA, the CDR3 is TGTGCCAGCAGTTTATACACAGGGGGCGATTCACCCCTCCACTTT. The variable domain in full, completed from reference TRBV28 and TRBJ1-6, reads DVKVTQSSRYLVKRTGEKVFLECVQDMDHENMFWYRQDPGLGLRLIYFSYDVKMKEKGDIPEGYSVSREKKERFSLILESASTNQTSMYLCASSLYTGGDSPLHFGNGTRLTVT.

In its sample, this clonotype was seen many times. This rearrangement joins TRBV7-2 to TRBJ2-7; 7 bases are shared with TRBD2. V was pared by 2 bases and J by 3 bases, with 4 bases of the junction left unmatched. Germline CDR1 reads SGHTA; CDR2 reads FQGNSA. This CDR3 contains 14 residues. The CDR3 region is CASSLSAGIYEQYF. CDR3 nucleotide sequence: TGTGCCAGCAGCTTATCAGCGGGGATCTACGAGCAGTACTTC.

This clonotype came up many times. This chain joins TRBV7-2 and TRBJ2-3; no clear D gene. The CDR3 length is 14 residues. The germline V gene encodes CDR1 SGHTA and CDR2 FQGNSA. The V gene lost 5 bases and the J gene lost 3 bases, with 12 bases spanning the gap. CDR3 nucleotide sequence: TGTGCCAGCAGCCGAACCGGTCGAACAGATACGCAGTATTTT. Its translation: CASSRTGRTDTQYF.

This clonotype has a count of ten or more. The chain employs TRBV30 and TRBJ2-7; a possible D gene is TRBD1 (6 bases). From germline, CDR1 is GTSNPN and CDR2 SVGIG (reference sequence). This CDR3 has 14 amino acids. Trimming left V 4 bases short and J 0 bases short, with 13 bases between. DNA for the CDR3: TGTGCCTGGACCGGACAGTTCAGCTCCTACGAGCAGTACTTC. Amino acid sequence: CAWTGQFSSYEQYF.

This clonotype was recorded a few times. This chain connects TRBV20-1 to TRBJ2-6; 10 bases align to TRBD1. Germline CDR1 DFQATT, CDR2 SNEGSKA (reference sequence). There are 14 residues in the CDR3. The V gene end was trimmed by 5 bases and the J gene end by 2 bases; junction bases not matched to a gene: 0. The CDR3 loop reads CSAGQGAGANVLTF. In DNA form, the CDR3 reads TGCAGTGCTGGACAGGGGGCTGGGGCCAACGTCCTGACTTTC.

This clonotype was recorded at least ten times. The germline gene is not matched at one end of the junction; a read error may be the cause. The CDR3 reads CARRATNTEAFF. CDR3 DNA sequence: TGTGCCCGGAGGGCAACGAACACTGAAGCTTTCTTT. This sequence joins TRBV30 and TRBJ1-1; no clear D gene. The CDR3 extends over 12 amino acids. CDR1 GTSNPN and CDR2 SVGIG come from the germline V gene (reference sequence). Supplemented by reference TRBV30 and TRBJ1-1, the full variable domain reads SQTIHQWPATLVQPVGSPLSLECTVEGTSNPNLYWYRQAAGRGLQLLFYSVGIGQISSEVPQNLSASRPQDRQFILSSKKLLLSDSGFYLCARRATNTEAFFGQGTRLTVV.

This clonotype was recorded a few times. The gene calls are TRBV2 and TRBJ1-5; D is unclear. V was cut by 3 bases and J by 2 bases, with 11 bases left in between. The CDR3 is made up of 15 amino acids. From germline, CDR1 is SNHLY and CDR2 FYNNEI. The CDR3 nucleotides read TGTGCCAGCAGTGACAGTACGGGCCGCAATCAGCCCCAGCATTTT. Protein sequence: CASSDSTGRNQPQHF.

V usage is TRBV7-3 and J usage is TRBJ2-3, with 12 bases aligning to TRBD2. This CDR3 spans 15 amino acids. CDR1 is SGHTA and CDR2 is FQGTGA in the germline V gene. The J segment lost 3 bases and the V segment lost 5 bases, leaving 3 bases of the junction unmatched. As DNA, the CDR3 is TGTGCCAGCAGCAAGACTAGCGGGGGAACAGATACGCAGTATTTT. Its protein product is CASSKTSGGTDTQYF.

This clonotype was seen many times. The CDR3 sequence is CASNLEAGQAYYGYTF. DNA of the CDR3: TGTGCCAGCAACTTAGAGGCGGGACAGGCATACTATGGCTACACCTTC. This sequence joins TRBV28 and TRBJ1-2, with 8 nucleotides matching TRBD1. Trimming at V came to 7 bases and at J to 3 bases, leaving 13 bases not matched to a gene. This CDR3 comprises 16 residues. Germline V gene data show CDR1 as MDHEN and CDR2 as SYDVKM.

There are a few counts of this clonotype. The J gene is TRBJ1-2, the V gene TRBV6-2 or TRBV6-3, with D perhaps matching TRBD1 (5 bases). The CDR3 loop spans 13 amino acids. Germline CDR1 is MNHEY and CDR2 is SVGEGT. The germline V and J ends were trimmed by 6 bases and 6 bases, with 14 bases remaining between them. The CDR3 coding sequence is TGTGCCAGCAGATTACAGGTGTTGGATGGCTACACCTTC. This gives the protein CASRLQVLDGYTF.

The sample holds many counts of this clonotype. The rearrangement joins TRBV6-1 to TRBJ2-7; TRBD1 is a possible D gene (6 bases). V was pared by 5 bases and J by 6 bases, with 17 bases between. The CDR3 covers 14 residues. CDR1 is MNHNS and CDR2 is SASEGT in the germline V gene. The CDR3 loop reads CASSWAGGFSEQYF. In nucleotides, the CDR3 is TGTGCCAGCAGTTGGGCTGGGGGCTTCTCCGAGCAGTACTTC.

This clonotype was seen at least ten times. The V gene is TRBV20-1, the J gene TRBJ2-1; tentative D call: TRBD1 (6 bases). V lost 6 bases and J lost 8, with 11 bases in between. The CDR3 has 11 amino acids. Looked up from germline, CDR1 is DFQATT and CDR2 is SNEGSKA (reference sequence). The CDR3 sequence is CSALGGYEQFF. The CDR3, as DNA: TGCAGTGCGTTAGGGGGATATGAGCAGTTCTTC.

This clonotype showed up just a few times. The chain's CDR3 is CATSRALAGRNQPQHF. CDR3 in DNA: TGTGCCACCAGCAGAGCTTTGGCGGGCCGCAATCAGCCCCAGCATTTT. This chain connects TRBV15 to TRBJ1-5; D remains ambiguous. The length of the CDR3 is 16 residues. CDR1 is LNHNV and CDR2 is YYDKDF in the germline V gene (reference sequence). Trimming took 1 base from V and 2 from J, leaving 12 bases between them.

This clonotype was picked up a small number of times. The CDR3 spells CSASPLATNEQFF. The CDR3 nucleotides are TGCAGTGCTTCCCCCCTAGCGACCAATGAGCAGTTCTTC. The chain links TRBV20-1 to TRBJ2-1, with D possibly matching TRBD2 (6 bases). This CDR3 region has 13 residues. Per germline, CDR1 DFQATT and CDR2 SNEGSKA (reference sequence). Trimming stripped 5 bases from V and 6 bases from J, with 14 bases between.

This clonotype has at least ten counts. V usage is TRBV5-6 and J usage is TRBJ1-1, with 7 bases identical to TRBD1. CDR1 and CDR2 (germline): SGHDT, YYEEEE. V was clipped by 2 bases and J by 0 bases; unmatched bases: 10. The CDR3 has 17 residues. The CDR3 is CASSFEQGREMNTEAFF. The CDR3 DNA sequence: TGTGCCAGCAGCTTCGAACAGGGGCGGGAGATGAACACTGAAGCTTTCTTT.

There are a few counts of this clonotype. This chain connects TRBV11-2 to TRBJ1-5; D possibly corresponds to TRBD1 (6 bases). Trimming took 5 bases from V and 7 from J, leaving 18 bases between them. Germline CDR1 and CDR2: SGHAT and FQNNGV. This CDR3 has 15 residues. The CDR3, as DNA: TGTGCCAGCAGCGGGGGCCCGGGAATTAGCCAGCCCCAGCATTTT. This encodes CASSGGPGISQPQHF.

The chain is built from TRBV7-6 and TRBJ2-1, with D possibly matching TRBD2 (6 bases). The CDR3 has 20 amino acids. V dropped 5 bases and J dropped 2 bases, with 28 bases sitting between them. Germline assignment: CDR1 SGHVS and CDR2 FNYEAQ. CDR3 in DNA: TGTGCCAGCAGCCCAACCTCGGCTCTAGCGCGAATAAGCACCTACAATGAGCAGTTCTTC. Amino acid sequence: CASSPTSALARISTYNEQFF.

This rearrangement joins TRBV14 to TRBJ1-2, with 11 bases aligning to TRBD1. Germline CDR1 reads SGHDN; CDR2 reads FVKESK. CDR3 size: 17 residues. V was pared by 0 bases and J by 3 bases, with 6 bases of the junction left unmatched. The DNA of the CDR3 is TGTGCCAGCAGCCAAGATGGGACAGGGGGATTTGACTATGGCTACACCTTC. This encodes CASSQDGTGGFDYGYTF.

This clonotype was counted many times. The chain combines TRBV12-3 or TRBV12-4 with TRBJ2-7; D uncertain. The CDR3 sequence is 18 residues long. Trimming took off 0 bases at V and 0 bases at J, with 18 bases between the two ends. CDR3: CASSLAGYYSAHSYEQYF. Here the CDR3 DNA reads TGTGCCAGCAGTTTAGCGGGGTACTACAGTGCCCACTCCTACGAGCAGTACTTC.

About this clonotype itself: The junction and the germline gene differ at one end; a read error may be behind it. The chain is built from TRBV11-2 and TRBJ2-1; 11 nucleotides agree with TRBD2. Germline CDR1 and CDR2: SGHAT and FQNNGV. This CDR3 comprises 14 residues. CDR3 sequence reads: CANSLTSGTNEQFF. In nucleotides, the CDR3 is TGTGCCAACAGCTTGACTAGCGGGACCAATGAGCAGTTCTTC.

The rearrangement joins TRBV12-3 or TRBV12-4 to TRBJ1-6, with D perhaps matching TRBD1 (5 bases). This CDR3 has 14 amino acids. V lost 2 bases and J 7 bases, leaving 9 bases between the germline ends. The CDR3 DNA reads as TGTGCCAGCAGTTTAATAGGGGAAAATTCACCCCTCCACTTT. Translated, it gives CASSLIGENSPLHF.